This T cell receptor (beta chain) was retrieved from a study of shared clonotypes between healthy human individuals. The CDR3 is 15 residues long. In germline, CDR1 is SGHNT, CDR2 YYREEE (reference sequence). V lost 4 bases, J lost 2 bases, and 16 bases lay in between. Using immunoSEQ multiplex PCR, the repertoire was profiled, and TCRdb retains in-frame clones only, with some absent. This sample has around 510,000 clones, with around 96% found just once. This TCR derives from a woman under 40 in good health. The chain links TRBV5-4 to TRBJ2-7; tentative D call: TRBD2 (6 bases). Material for sequencing was naive CD4+ T cells sorted from blood. Subset denoted: CD45RA+ positively selected. In DNA, the CDR3 is TGTGCCAGCAGCCCGAGTCGGGACTCCGCCTACGAGCAGTACTTC. This gives the protein CASSPSRDSAYEQYF.